This TCR beta chain was sequenced in a study of blood T cell repertoires in COVID-19. The CDR3 consists of 15 residues. Germline CDR1 is SGHDT and CDR2 is YYEEEE. V was shortened by 0 bases and J by 3 bases, with 10 bases between the two germline ends. The protocol was immunoSEQ multiplex PCR, while the TCRdb copy is restricted to in-frame clones and leaves out a portion. The sample carries 250,000 to 350,000 clones, about 85% recorded once. This clonotype was obtained from a woman in her forties or fifties who had recovered from COVID-19. The sample taken for sequencing was PBMCs or T cells enriched from blood (not recorded which). The chain links TRBV5-6 to TRBJ2-1; D remains unclear. The CDR3 DNA is TGTGCCAGCAGCTTGGCCCCGCCGAGCTACAATGAGCAGTTCTTC. Protein: CASSLAPPSYNEQFF.